This paragraph covers one TCR beta chain sequence. As yet, its antigen is unknown. Assay: immunoSEQ multiplex PCR; the TCRdb copy retains only in-frame clones and omits some. The sample carries 130,000 to 150,000 clones, about 93% recorded once. This sample was included in a study of graft-versus-host responses after intestinal transplantation. About the study: Transplant types were multivisceral, liver-intestinal, or isolated intestinal. Once they had received anti-thymocyte globulin induction, all recipients took tacrolimus and steroids for approximately three years.

This CDR3 has 13 residues. The germline V gene encodes CDR1 MGHDK and CDR2 SYGVNS. Trimming cost V 7 bases and J 2 bases, with 10 bases left between them. Study-wide findings and caveats: Early post-transplant HvG declines were associated with peak circulating GvH clone levels. Recipient marrow contained GvH clones, some of which appeared first in ileum or blood.

The TCR originated in a human donor who received an intestinal transplant. The chain joins TRBV25-1 to TRBJ2-3; perhaps TRBD2 as D (5 bases). The sequences come from unstimulated CD4+ T cells sorted from spleen or lymph node cells, collected before intestinal transplant. The CDR3 spells CASTDGITDTQYF. The CDR3 DNA sequence: TGTGCCAGCACCGACGGGATCACAGATACGCAGTATTTT.